The 2 T cell receptor beta chains reported below all come from one sample, sequenced in a study of T cell repertoires in cytomegalovirus infection. TCRdb redid the calling of the reads with MiXCR, one entry per CDR3 protein. The profile shows 830,000 or so distinct CDR3 sequences, approximately 32% of them singletons. These receptors lack a known antigen. The sequenced sample was cultured CD8+ T cells from PBMCs, obtained from culture after CMV antigen stimulation. These receptors all come from a human donor in good health (CMV status not recorded). Some clones in this sample may be carry-over from other donors' samples.

This clonotype came up many times. The chain has TRBV7-9 and TRBJ1-1; the D gene is possibly TRBD1 (6 bases). Trimming removed 5 bases at V and 6 bases at J, with 13 bases between. Germline V CDR1 and CDR2: SEHNR, FQNEAQ (reference sequence). The CDR3 is made up of 13 amino acids. The CDR3 protein is CASSPQGSAEAFF. The CDR3 nucleotides read TGTGCCAGCAGCCCACAGGGTTCGGCTGAAGCTTTCTTT. Full variable domain (outside the CDR3, taken from reference TRBV7-9 and TRBJ1-1): DTGVSQNPRHKITKRGQNVTFRCDPISEHNRLYWYRQTLGQGPEFLTYFQNEAQLEKSRLLSDRFSAERPKGSFSTLEIQRTEQGDSAMYLCASSPQGSAEAFFGQGTRLTVV.

This clonotype was seen more than once but under ten times. J is TRBJ1-4 and V is TRBV7-8; 9 bases fit TRBD1. The CDR3 sequence is 15 residues long. Unmatched junction bases numbered 7, after V lost 5 bases and J lost 6 bases. From germline, CDR1 is SGHVS and CDR2 FQNEAQ. The CDR3 is CASSPRDREDEKLFF. The CDR3, as DNA: TGTGCCAGCAGCCCCCGGGACAGGGAGGATGAAAAACTGTTTTTT.